These T cell receptor beta chains were read from a single sample in a study of a mutant IDH1 vaccine in newly diagnosed glioma. Clones were sequenced by immunoSEQ multiplex PCR, and TCRdb holds only the in-frame ones, with some missing. The table has over 40,000 clones, around 86% seen once. No antigens are known for them. Sequences were derived from PBMCs, sampled from a glioma patient whose treatment included an IDH1 peptide vaccine. The receptors shown here come from a woman aged 40 to 49 with glioma. Some clones in this sample may be carry-over from other donors' samples. CDR3s include the opening cysteine and the closing phenylalanine or tryptophan. Each record gives: D gene, V gene, clone size, J gene, CDR3 DNA, CDR3 protein. D genes are given only for firm matches. Some rows have no size entry. The others give once, few or many, or a class for an expanded clone.

D: .
V: TRBV5-1
size: .
J: TRBJ1-4
DNA: TGCGCCAGCAGCGGAACTTCAACTAATGAAAAACTGTTTTTT
CDR3: CASSGTSTNEKLFF

D: .
V: TRBV7-8
size: .
J: TRBJ2-3
DNA: TGTGCCAGCAGCCTTATATGGGGCCCGAATAGCGATACGCAGTATTTT
CDR3: CASSLIWGPNSDTQYF

D: .
V: TRBV6-5
size: once
J: TRBJ2-5
DNA: TGTGCCAGCTGGGAGACCCAGTACTTC
CDR3: CASWETQYF

D: TRBD2
V: TRBV4-1
size: .
J: TRBJ2-5
DNA: TGCGCCAGCAGCCAAGGTTCTAGCGGGCCCCAAGAGACCCAGTACTTC
CDR3: CASSQGSSGPQETQYF

D: .
V: TRBV7-2
size: .
J: TRBJ1-3
DNA: TGTGCCAGCGCCAGCGGACGGACCCTGAGGACCATATATTTT
CDR3: CASASGRTLRTIYF

D: .
V: TRBV27
size: .
J: TRBJ2-7
DNA: TGTGCCAGCAGTTTATCCTTCCTCTCCTACGAGCAGTACTTC
CDR3: CASSLSFLSYEQYF

D: TRBD2
V: TRBV4-2
size: once
J: TRBJ2-3
DNA: TGTGCCAGCAGCCAAGGCGGGGGACTGCCCTCGTATTTT
CDR3: CASSQGGGLPSYF

D: .
V: TRBV7-9
size: .
J: TRBJ2-2
DNA: TGTGCCAGCCGATCGTCCACCGGGGAGCTGTTTTTT
CDR3: CASRSSTGELFF

D: TRBD1
V: TRBV7-6
size: .
J: TRBJ1-2
DNA: TGTGCCAGCAGCCAGCAGGACAGGGGAAGCTACACCTTC
CDR3: CASSQQDRGSYTF

D: .
V: TRBV9
size: .
J: TRBJ2-7
DNA: TGTGCCAGCAGCGTAGGCGGGGAAGGTGACTACGAGCAGTACTTC
CDR3: CASSVGGEGDYEQYF

D: .
V: TRBV5-4
size: .
J: TRBJ1-2
DNA: TGTGCCAGCAGCTTGGCCGCGGGTGGCTACACCTTC
CDR3: CASSLAAGGYTF

D: .
V: TRBV19
size: .
J: TRBJ1-6
DNA: TGTGCCAGTAGGCTCGGACAGAATTCACCCCTCCACTTT
CDR3: CASRLGQNSPLHF

D: TRBD1
V: TRBV2
size: few
J: TRBJ1-1
DNA: TGTGCCACCCCCTCCCAGGGGGGCCCTGAAGCTTTCTTT
CDR3: CATPSQGGPEAFF

D: TRBD1
V: TRBV5-1
size: .
J: TRBJ2-7
DNA: TGCGCCAGCAGCTTTGGGACAGGGGGGAAGGGCTACGAGCAGTACTTC
CDR3: CASSFGTGGKGYEQYF

D: .
V: TRBV7-8
size: .
J: TRBJ1-5
DNA: TGTGCCAGCAGCCTAACACAGGCGCAATTCAATCAGCCCCAGCATTTT
CDR3: CASSLTQAQFNQPQHF

D: .
V: TRBV2
size: .
J: TRBJ1-4
DNA: TGTGCCAGCAGTGACCCGGGAGGAGAAAAACTGTTTTTT
CDR3: CASSDPGGEKLFF

D: .
V: TRBV15
size: .
J: TRBJ1-1
DNA: TGTGCCACCAGCAGGAACCCGAACGCTGAAGCTTTCTTT
CDR3: CATSRNPNAEAFF

D: .
V: TRBV7-9
size: .
J: TRBJ2-5
DNA: TGTGCCAGCAGACGGTACCAAGAGACCCAGTACTTC
CDR3: CASRRYQETQYF

D: TRBD1
V: TRBV5-1
size: .
J: TRBJ2-7
DNA: TGCGCCAGCAGCTACGGGACAGGGTTTTTCGAGCAGTACTTC
CDR3: CASSYGTGFFEQYF

D: .
V: TRBV7-2
size: .
J: TRBJ2-5
DNA: TGTGCCAGCAGCTTTGCAGGGGTTGAGACCCAGTACTTC
CDR3: CASSFAGVETQYF

D: .
V: TRBV28
size: .
J: TRBJ1-1
DNA: TGTGCCAGCAAGGGGGAAGTGAGGGGCACTGAAGCTTTCTTT
CDR3: CASKGEVRGTEAFF

D: .
V: TRBV7-2
size: .
J: TRBJ2-7
DNA: TGTGCCAGCAGCGATGCCGGGGGAAGGGGCTCCTACGAGCAGTACTTC
CDR3: CASSDAGGRGSYEQYF

D: .
V: TRBV9
size: .
J: TRBJ2-1
DNA: TGTGCCAGCAGCGTACCCACAAGCGGGCCCTCCTACAATGAGCAGTTCTTC
CDR3: CASSVPTSGPSYNEQFF

D: TRBD2
V: TRBV4-1
size: few
J: TRBJ2-3
DNA: TGCGCCAGCAGCCGCCTCGCGGGGGGGGGCGCAGATACGCAGTATTTT
CDR3: CASSRLAGGGADTQYF

D: .
V: TRBV5-5
size: .
J: TRBJ1-1
DNA: TGTGCCAGCAGCTTGCTCGGTTTTAGGAACACTGAAGCTTTCTTT
CDR3: CASSLLGFRNTEAFF

D: .
V: TRBV12-5
size: .
J: TRBJ2-5
DNA: TGTGCTAGTGGTTCCTTAGAGACCCAGTACTTC
CDR3: CASGSLETQYF

D: .
V: TRBV11-1
size: once
J: TRBJ1-6
DNA: TGTGCCAGCAGCCGCCCGACGACAGCCTATAATTCACCCCTCCACTTT
CDR3: CASSRPTTAYNSPLHF

D: TRBD2
V: TRBV5-1
size: .
J: TRBJ2-7
DNA: TGCGCCAGCAGCCCCGCTAGCGGGAGGGAGTACGAGCAGTACTTC
CDR3: CASSPASGREYEQYF

D: .
V: TRBV19
size: .
J: TRBJ1-2
DNA: TGTGCCAGTAGTAGTGGACGCACTATCTATGGCTACACCTTC
CDR3: CASSSGRTIYGYTF

D: TRBD1
V: TRBV27
size: .
J: TRBJ1-2
DNA: TGTGCCAGCAGTTTCGGGAACCCAGGGGGCTCTGGCTACACCTTC
CDR3: CASSFGNPGGSGYTF

D: TRBD1
V: TRBV14
size: .
J: TRBJ2-5
DNA: TGTGCCAGCAGCCACTTCAGGACAGGGCGTGTGTTGGAGACCCAGTACTTC
CDR3: CASSHFRTGRVLETQYF

D: TRBD2
V: TRBV9
size: .
J: TRBJ2-7
DNA: TGTGCCAGCAGCGTAGCGGGGGGGAACTCCTACGAGCAGTACTTC
CDR3: CASSVAGGNSYEQYF

D: .
V: TRBV5-1
size: .
J: TRBJ2-5
DNA: TGCGCCAGCAGCTTGGGGGGCGCCAGAGAGACCCAGTACTTC
CDR3: CASSLGGARETQYF

D: TRBD1
V: TRBV19
size: few
J: TRBJ1-5
DNA: TGTGCCAGCCAGACAGGGGGAGGCAATCAGCCCCAGCATTTT
CDR3: CASQTGGGNQPQHF

D: TRBD2
V: TRBV4-3
size: .
J: TRBJ2-3
DNA: TGCGCCAGCAGCCAAGATGCGGGAGAGGGAACAGATACGCAGTATTTT
CDR3: CASSQDAGEGTDTQYF

D: .
V: TRBV5-1
size: .
J: TRBJ2-3
DNA: TGCGCCAGCAGCTTCCAGGAGGTCGCAGATACGCAGTATTTT
CDR3: CASSFQEVADTQYF

D: .
V: TRBV19
size: .
J: TRBJ1-5
DNA: TGTGCCAGTAGCCCCCGCCGGGATGGTAGCAATCAGCCCCAGCATTTT
CDR3: CASSPRRDGSNQPQHF

D: TRBD2
V: TRBV9
size: once
J: TRBJ2-3
DNA: TGTGCCAGCAGCGTGTCTAGCGGGAGGAACACAGATACGCAGTATTTT
CDR3: CASSVSSGRNTDTQYF

D: .
V: TRBV18
size: once
J: TRBJ2-7
DNA: TGTGCCAGCTCCGTTAGGGTACAGGGAGGCGACGAGCAGTACTTC
CDR3: CASSVRVQGGDEQYF

D: .
V: TRBV7-6
size: .
J: TRBJ2-5
DNA: TGTGCCAGCAGCTTAAATTCTGGGGGCGAGACCCAGTACTTC
CDR3: CASSLNSGGETQYF

D: .
V: TRBV4-1
size: .
J: TRBJ1-1
DNA: TGCGCCAGCAGCCAAGGGTCGCGGGGGGGACCTGAAGCTTTCTTT
CDR3: CASSQGSRGGPEAFF

D: .
V: TRBV5-1
size: .
J: TRBJ2-6
DNA: TGCGCCAGCAGCTTGACTTTTGGGTACTCTGGGGCCAACGTCCTGACTTTC
CDR3: CASSLTFGYSGANVLTF

D: .
V: TRBV7-9
size: .
J: TRBJ2-1
DNA: TGTGCCAGCGCCGACTTTGGGGGGAAGGTAGACAATGAGCAGTTCTTC
CDR3: CASADFGGKVDNEQFF

D: .
V: TRBV19
size: .
J: TRBJ2-2
DNA: TGTGCCAGTAGTCCGGACAGCGGGAACACCGGGGAGCTGTTTTTT
CDR3: CASSPDSGNTGELFF

D: .
V: TRBV7-8
size: .
J: TRBJ1-2
DNA: TGTGCCAGCAGCTCTGACAAGCTATATGGCTACACCTTC
CDR3: CASSSDKLYGYTF